This T cell receptor beta chain was recorded in a study of shared clonotypes between healthy human individuals. Study outcomes and limitations: The donor pool, a small one, limited the genetic and exposure-history diversity represented.

The naive CD8 subset, CD45RO-negative cells positively selected for CCR7, excluded terminally differentiated effector memory CD45RA+ cells. The CDR3 consists of 18 residues. The V gene's germline CDR1 is LGHNA and CDR2 YSLEER. Trimming took 0 bases from V and 1 from J, leaving 19 bases between them. Profiling relied on immunoSEQ multiplex PCR, and the TCRdb table lists in-frame clones only, not all of them. The sample contains over 750,000 clones, 96% of which appear only once. As regards this clone: Antigen specificity is unknown.

This sequence joins TRBV4-3 and TRBJ2-7; D is possibly TRBD2 (5 bases). Source material: naive CD8+ T cells sorted from blood. The TCR sequence derives from a man younger than 45 in good health. Here the CDR3 reads CASSQEFPRGPPSYEQYF. The CDR3 nucleotides are TGCGCCAGCAGCCAAGAATTTCCGCGAGGGCCACCATCCTACGAGCAGTACTTC.